The entry below describes one T cell receptor beta chain. The germline V gene has CDR1 KGHDR and CDR2 SFDVKD. Trimming cost V 5 bases and J 7 bases; bases outside gene matches: 6. The CDR3 covers 14 residues. This entry is derived from a study of blood T cell repertoires in COVID-19. In the study overall: Samples taken during acute and convalescent COVID-19 were collected in the United States, Italy and Spain. The analysed material was cDNA or gDNA that came from T cells, B-cell-depleted T cells, or PBMCs.

TCRdb's copy holds only in-frame clones and misses some; the assay was immunoSEQ multiplex PCR. The sample lists roughly 230,000 clones; roughly 87% were seen once. Specimen: peripheral blood. The gene calls are TRBV24-1 and TRBJ1-5; 8 nucleotides align to TRBD1. The receptor was isolated from a woman aged 40 to 50 who had recovered from COVID-19. The CDR3 nucleotides read TGTGCCACCAGTGCCGGACAGGGAGAGCAGCCCCAGCATTTT. Residues: CATSAGQGEQPQHF.